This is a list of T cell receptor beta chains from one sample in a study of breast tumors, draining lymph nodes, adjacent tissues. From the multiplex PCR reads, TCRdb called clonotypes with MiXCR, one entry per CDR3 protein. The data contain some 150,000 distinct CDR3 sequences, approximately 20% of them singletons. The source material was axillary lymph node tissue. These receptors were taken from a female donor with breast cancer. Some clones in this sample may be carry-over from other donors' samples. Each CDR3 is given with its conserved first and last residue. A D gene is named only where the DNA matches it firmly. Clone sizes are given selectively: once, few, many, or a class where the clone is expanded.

CDR3aa: CASRDPAGAKNIQYF
CDR3nt: TGTGCCAGCAGAGACCCAGCGGGAGCTAAAAACATTCAGTACTTC
d_gene: TRBD2
j_gene: TRBJ2-4
abundance: .
v_gene: TRBV2

CDR3aa: CASSQRTGAVWETQYF
CDR3nt: TGTGCCAGCAGCCAACGGACAGGGGCGGTTTGGGAGACCCAGTACTTC
d_gene: TRBD1
j_gene: TRBJ2-5
abundance: many
v_gene: TRBV7-2

CDR3aa: CASSLGAKDNEQFF
CDR3nt: TGTGCCAGCAGCCTAGGGGCTAAGGACAATGAGCAGTTCTTC
d_gene: .
j_gene: TRBJ2-1
abundance: many
v_gene: TRBV7-8

CDR3aa: CASRADINQPQHF
CDR3nt: TGTGCCAGCAGAGCCGACATCAATCAGCCCCAGCATTTT
d_gene: .
j_gene: TRBJ1-5
abundance: many
v_gene: TRBV2

CDR3aa: CSARSVAVKNQPQHF
CDR3nt: TGCAGTGCTAGGTCCGTGGCAGTTAAAAATCAGCCCCAGCATTTT
d_gene: .
j_gene: TRBJ1-5
abundance: few
v_gene: TRBV20-1

CDR3aa: CASSPGTDQETQYF
CDR3nt: TGTGCCAGCAGCCCGGGGACAGACCAAGAGACCCAGTACTTC
d_gene: TRBD1
j_gene: TRBJ2-5
abundance: many
v_gene: TRBV7-8

CDR3aa: CASSPPSGRSNEQFF
CDR3nt: TGCGCCAGCAGCCCCCCTAGCGGGAGATCGAATGAGCAGTTCTTC
d_gene: TRBD2
j_gene: TRBJ2-1
abundance: many
v_gene: TRBV5-1

CDR3aa: CASSIERLAGNEQFF
CDR3nt: TGTGCCAGCAGCATCGAACGGCTAGCGGGAAATGAGCAGTTCTTC
d_gene: TRBD2
j_gene: TRBJ2-1
abundance: many
v_gene: TRBV7-8

CDR3aa: CASSYGQGDEQYF
CDR3nt: TGTGCCAGCAGCTACGGCCAGGGGGACGAGCAGTACTTC
d_gene: TRBD1
j_gene: TRBJ2-7
abundance: many
v_gene: TRBV28

CDR3aa: CASSFTRNQPQHF
CDR3nt: TGTGCCAGCAGTTTCACTCGCAATCAGCCCCAGCATTTT
d_gene: .
j_gene: TRBJ1-5
abundance: few
v_gene: TRBV28

CDR3aa: CASLGQALETQYF
CDR3nt: TGTGCCAGCTTGGGACAGGCCTTAGAGACCCAGTACTTC
d_gene: TRBD1
j_gene: TRBJ2-5
abundance: many
v_gene: TRBV18

CDR3aa: CASSFEEGLAGDTDTGELFF
CDR3nt: TGTGCCAGCAGTTTCGAGGAGGGACTAGCGGGAGACACGGACACCGGGGAGCTGTTTTTT
d_gene: TRBD2
j_gene: TRBJ2-2
abundance: few
v_gene: TRBV27

CDR3aa: CSARGAGQIVNTQYF
CDR3nt: TGCAGTGCTAGAGGGGCAGGGCAGATCGTAAATACGCAGTATTTT
d_gene: .
j_gene: TRBJ2-3
abundance: many
v_gene: TRBV20-1

CDR3aa: CAWNRGRDQPQHF
CDR3nt: TGTGCCTGGAACAGGGGGCGAGATCAGCCCCAGCATTTT
d_gene: TRBD1
j_gene: TRBJ1-5
abundance: many
v_gene: TRBV30

CDR3aa: CASSSGTSLLDTQYF
CDR3nt: TGCGCCAGCAGCTCTGGGACTTCCCTGTTGGATACGCAGTATTTT
d_gene: .
j_gene: TRBJ2-3
abundance: many
v_gene: TRBV5-1

CDR3aa: CASNSGQGAREQYF
CDR3nt: TGCGCCAGCAACTCTGGACAGGGGGCGCGAGAGCAGTACTTC
d_gene: TRBD1
j_gene: TRBJ2-7
abundance: once
v_gene: TRBV5-1

CDR3aa: CSAEGWTGQGITGELFF
CDR3nt: TGCAGTGCCGAGGGGTGGACGGGACAGGGTATCACCGGGGAGCTGTTTTTT
d_gene: TRBD1
j_gene: TRBJ2-2
abundance: many
v_gene: TRBV20-1

CDR3aa: CAWSPGLLSGANVLTF
CDR3nt: TGTGCCTGGAGTCCCGGGCTCCTCTCTGGGGCCAACGTCCTGACTTTC
d_gene: .
j_gene: TRBJ2-6
abundance: few
v_gene: TRBV30

CDR3aa: CASSLRWFDTLNTGELFF
CDR3nt: TGTGCCAGCAGCTTAAGGTGGTTTGACACCCTAAACACCGGGGAGCTGTTTTTT
d_gene: .
j_gene: TRBJ2-2
abundance: many
v_gene: TRBV11-2

CDR3aa: CAWSGQDNSPLHF
CDR3nt: TGTGCCTGGAGTGGGCAGGATAATTCACCCCTCCACTTT
d_gene: .
j_gene: TRBJ1-6
abundance: many
v_gene: TRBV30

CDR3aa: CSARTGETQYF
CDR3nt: TGCAGTGCTAGAACTGGAGAGACCCAGTACTTC
d_gene: .
j_gene: TRBJ2-5
abundance: .
v_gene: TRBV20-1

CDR3aa: CASRGENGNEQFF
CDR3nt: TGTGCCAGCAGGGGGGAGAACGGCAATGAGCAGTTCTTC
d_gene: .
j_gene: TRBJ2-1
abundance: few
v_gene: TRBV27

CDR3aa: CASSSTWGANEKLFF
CDR3nt: TGTGCCAGCAGTTCGACGTGGGGGGCAAATGAAAAACTGTTTTTT
d_gene: .
j_gene: TRBJ1-4
abundance: many
v_gene: TRBV5-5

CDR3aa: CSARGGHSPYEQYF
CDR3nt: TGCAGTGCTAGAGGGGGTCACAGCCCCTACGAGCAGTACTTC
d_gene: .
j_gene: TRBJ2-7
abundance: many
v_gene: TRBV20-1

CDR3aa: CASSLLTGGTYEQYF
CDR3nt: TGTGCCAGCAGTTTATTAACAGGGGGCACCTACGAGCAGTACTTC
d_gene: TRBD1
j_gene: TRBJ2-7
abundance: many
v_gene: TRBV12-3/TRBV12-4

CDR3aa: CASSPINRGANEQFF
CDR3nt: TGTGCCAGCAGCCCCATCAACAGGGGTGCGAATGAGCAGTTCTTC
d_gene: TRBD1
j_gene: TRBJ2-1
abundance: many
v_gene: TRBV11-2

CDR3aa: CASKETSVWDTQYF
CDR3nt: TGTGCCAGCAAGGAGACTAGCGTCTGGGATACGCAGTATTTT
d_gene: TRBD2
j_gene: TRBJ2-3
abundance: many
v_gene: TRBV6-5

CDR3aa: CASSRQLANTDTQYF
CDR3nt: TGTGCCAGCAGCCGGCAACTAGCCAACACAGATACGCAGTATTTT
d_gene: .
j_gene: TRBJ2-3
abundance: many
v_gene: TRBV14

CDR3aa: CSARRLAGYETQYF
CDR3nt: TGCAGTGCTAGAAGGCTAGCGGGATATGAGACCCAGTACTTC
d_gene: TRBD2
j_gene: TRBJ2-5
abundance: many
v_gene: TRBV20-1

CDR3aa: CSARKDRGTDTQYF
CDR3nt: TGCAGTGCTAGAAAGGACAGGGGGACCGATACGCAGTATTTT
d_gene: TRBD1
j_gene: TRBJ2-3
abundance: many
v_gene: TRBV20-1

CDR3aa: CSARGGRGQADTQYF
CDR3nt: TGCAGTGCCCGAGGGGGGAGGGGGCAAGCAGATACGCAGTATTTT
d_gene: .
j_gene: TRBJ2-3
abundance: few
v_gene: TRBV20-1

CDR3aa: CASSFLNTGETQYF
CDR3nt: TGTGCCAGCAGCTTCCTGAATACGGGGGAGACCCAGTACTTC
d_gene: .
j_gene: TRBJ2-5
abundance: many
v_gene: TRBV7-8

CDR3aa: CASSQVNYNEQFF
CDR3nt: TGTGCCAGCAGCCAAGTGAATTACAATGAGCAGTTCTTC
d_gene: .
j_gene: TRBJ2-1
abundance: many
v_gene: TRBV14

CDR3aa: CASGLGTGNQPQHF
CDR3nt: TGTGCTAGTGGTTTGGGAACTGGGAATCAGCCCCAGCATTTT
d_gene: .
j_gene: TRBJ1-5
abundance: many
v_gene: TRBV12-5

CDR3aa: CSVERGQGDSYEQYF
CDR3nt: TGCAGCGTTGAGAGAGGACAGGGGGACTCCTACGAGCAGTACTTC
d_gene: TRBD1
j_gene: TRBJ2-7
abundance: many
v_gene: TRBV29-1

CDR3aa: CASTPARSRANEQFF
CDR3nt: TGTGCCAGCACCCCCGCTAGATCCCGAGCAAATGAGCAGTTCTTC
d_gene: .
j_gene: TRBJ2-1
abundance: few
v_gene: TRBV6-2/TRBV6-3

CDR3aa: CASCPLLNTGELFF
CDR3nt: TGTGCCAGCTGTCCTCTATTGAACACCGGGGAGCTGTTTTTT
d_gene: .
j_gene: TRBJ2-2
abundance: many
v_gene: TRBV6-5

CDR3aa: CASSYSGGVTDTQYF
CDR3nt: TGTGCCAGTAGTTATAGCGGAGGGGTCACAGATACGCAGTATTTT
d_gene: .
j_gene: TRBJ2-3
abundance: many
v_gene: TRBV19

CDR3aa: CASTPRKTASTDTQYF
CDR3nt: TGTGCCAGCACCCCTAGGAAGACTGCTAGCACAGATACGCAGTATTTT
d_gene: .
j_gene: TRBJ2-3
abundance: .
v_gene: TRBV7-2

CDR3aa: CASSVDLPSTDTQYF
CDR3nt: TGTGCCAGCAGCGTAGACCTCCCTAGCACAGATACGCAGTATTTT
d_gene: .
j_gene: TRBJ2-3
abundance: many
v_gene: TRBV9